The rows below give T cell receptor beta chains drawn from one sample of a study of beta chain features in type 1 diabetes. Method: immunoSEQ multiplex PCR; TCRdb's copy keeps in-frame clones and lacks some. The sample records almost 250,000 clones, roughly 13% being singletons. Sequenced material: naive CD4+ T cells from blood. Every receptor here comes from a woman in her thirties or forties in good health. CDR3s include the opening cysteine and the closing phenylalanine or tryptophan. D genes are given only for firm matches. A clone size is listed for some rows: how often the clone was seen (once, few, many), or a class if it is expanded.

V gene	D gene	J gene	clone size	CDR3 protein	CDR3 DNA
TRBV12-5	NA	TRBJ1-2	NA	CASAWIGAPYTF	TGTGCTAGTGCCTGGATAGGGGCACCCTACACCTTC
TRBV7-9	TRBD1	TRBJ1-4	NA	CASSNRGGEKLFF	TGTGCCAGCAGCAACAGGGGAGGTGAAAAACTGTTTTTT
TRBV6-4	TRBD1	TRBJ1-1	NA	CASSAGQGTTEAFF	TGTGCCAGCAGTGCGGGACAGGGGACCACTGAAGCTTTCTTT
TRBV10-3	NA	TRBJ2-7	NA	CASSYSGTYEQYF	TGTGCCAGCAGTTACTCGGGGACCTACGAGCAGTACTTC
TRBV13	NA	TRBJ2-7	few	CASSLGGLRDEQYF	TGTGCCAGCAGCTTAGGGGGGCTGAGAGACGAGCAGTACTTC
TRBV13	NA	TRBJ2-7	many	CASSLQGVREQYF	TGTGCCAGCAGCTTACAGGGCGTGAGAGAGCAGTACTTC
TRBV14	NA	TRBJ2-5	NA	CASSRASGSLLQETQYF	TGTGCCAGCAGTCGGGCCTCAGGGTCTCTCCTACAAGAGACCCAGTACTTC
TRBV7-9	NA	TRBJ2-2	NA	CASSPRGSYTGELFF	TGTGCCAGCAGCCCCCGGGGTTCGTACACCGGGGAGCTGTTTTTT
TRBV29-1	TRBD1	TRBJ2-7	many	CSGYGPGTGQYF	TGCAGCGGGTACGGCCCTGGGACAGGGCAGTACTTC
TRBV7-9	NA	TRBJ1-1	NA	CASSLRGEAFF	TGTGCCAGCAGCTTACGGGGGGAAGCTTTCTTT
TRBV19	NA	TRBJ2-7	NA	CASSQDFSYEQYF	TGTGCCAGTAGCCAGGATTTCTCCTACGAGCAGTACTTC
TRBV6-5	TRBD2	TRBJ2-7	NA	CASRSPRLAGDEQYF	TGTGCCAGCAGGTCTCCGAGACTAGCGGGGGACGAGCAGTACTTC
TRBV5-1	NA	TRBJ1-3	NA	CASSPPLDTGNTIYF	TGCGCCAGCAGTCCCCCCCTGGACACTGGAAACACCATATATTTT
TRBV30	NA	TRBJ1-2	NA	CAWVDSSPGYTF	TGTGCCTGGGTGGACAGCTCTCCGGGCTACACCTTC
TRBV25-1	NA	TRBJ1-1	NA	CASRARMNTEAFF	TGTGCCAGCAGGGCAAGAATGAACACTGAAGCTTTCTTT
TRBV7-2	TRBD1	TRBJ2-1	NA	CASSSQGNEQFF	TGTGCCAGCAGCTCACAGGGGAATGAGCAGTTCTTC
TRBV2	TRBD1	TRBJ2-3	NA	CASSLQGTHTDTQYF	TGTGCCAGCAGCTTACAGGGGACCCACACAGATACGCAGTATTTT
TRBV11-2	NA	TRBJ2-3	NA	CASSPFARRQGTDTQYF	TGTGCCAGCAGTCCTTTTGCCCGGAGACAGGGCACAGATACGCAGTATTTT
TRBV5-4	TRBD1	TRBJ2-5	NA	CASSLRDSLVSQYF	TGTGCCAGCAGCTTAAGGGACAGCTTAGTGTCCCAGTACTTC
TRBV5-1	TRBD2	TRBJ2-3	few	CASSLSPSGNKDTQYF	TGCGCCAGCAGCTTGAGCCCTAGCGGGAACAAAGATACGCAGTATTTT
TRBV7-2	NA	TRBJ1-3	few	CASSSGLSGNTIYF	TGTGCCAGCAGCTCAGGCCTCTCTGGAAACACCATATATTTT
TRBV5-4	NA	TRBJ1-1	few	CASSFRQNTEAFF	TGTGCCAGCAGCTTTCGACAGAACACTGAAGCTTTCTTT
TRBV27	NA	TRBJ2-5	NA	CASSSGGRVRTQYF	TGTGCCAGCAGTTCGGGGGGCAGGGTGCGGACCCAGTACTTC
TRBV5-1	TRBD1	TRBJ2-1	few	CASSLRDRYNEQFF	TGCGCCAGCAGCTTGCGGGACAGATACAATGAGCAGTTCTTC
TRBV29-1	NA	TRBJ2-1	few	CSVAKYNEQFF	TGCAGCGTTGCTAAGTACAATGAGCAGTTCTTC
TRBV6-5	TRBD1	TRBJ2-5	few	CASSYTGQGRGETQYF	TGTGCCAGCAGTTACACAGGACAGGGGCGTGGAGAGACCCAGTACTTC
TRBV5-1	TRBD1	TRBJ2-5	NA	CASSLQGRETQYF	TGCGCCAGCAGCTTACAGGGGCGGGAGACCCAGTACTTC
TRBV27	NA	TRBJ1-2	NA	CASWTPSMGNYGYTF	TGTGCCAGCTGGACACCCTCTATGGGAAACTATGGCTACACCTTC
TRBV12-5	TRBD1	TRBJ1-4	few	CASGPTGATNEKLFF	TGTGCTAGTGGTCCGACAGGGGCAACTAATGAAAAACTGTTTTTT
TRBV5-1	TRBD1	TRBJ2-2	few	CASSAQGAPNTGELFF	TGCGCCAGCAGCGCACAGGGGGCCCCGAACACCGGGGAGCTGTTTTTT
TRBV7-9	NA	TRBJ1-6	NA	CASSLDQDNSPLHF	TGTGCCAGCAGCTTAGACCAGGATAATTCACCCCTCCACTTT
TRBV10-3	NA	TRBJ2-7	NA	CAISESRESEQYF	TGTGCCATCAGTGAGTCTCGGGAAAGCGAGCAGTACTTC
TRBV5-1	NA	TRBJ2-3	NA	CASSLEGSTDTQYF	TGCGCCAGCAGCTTGGAGGGGAGCACAGATACGCAGTATTTT